The clone carrying this TCR beta chain has more than one count but fewer than ten. Its antigen is still unknown. Germline is not matched at one junction end, which may reflect a read error. This specimen comes from a study of post-analysis software for immune sequencing data. Overall study: Relapsing-remitting, secondary progressive and progressive-relapsing multiple sclerosis courses were included. Study-level findings and limits: Controls showed lower frequencies than patients for five or six TRBV segments, and TRBV5-6, TRBV5-1 and TRBV20-1 were among these. Same-batch preparations were strongly co-clustered by F measure. Normalized Chao1 diversity in multiple sclerosis patients fell significantly below that of controls.

CDR3 length: 14 amino acids. CDR1 and CDR2 from the germline V gene are SGHRS and YFSETQ. Unique molecular identifiers had been added to the TCR beta cDNA libraries. Starting from approximately 1 to 10 million T cells, the study yielded about half a million cDNA molecules. TCRdb itself ran the PCR reads through MiXCR, one entry per CDR3 protein. The sample records more than 450,000 distinct CDR3 sequences, roughly 34% being singletons. The chain recombines TRBV5-1 with TRBJ1-2; TRBD1 matches at 7 bases. Input material: blood. The sequence derives from a girl aged 2-17 years with multiple sclerosis. The DNA of the CDR3 is TGCACCAGCAGCTGGGACGACAGGGACTATGGCTACACCTTC. Translating it yields CTSSWDDRDYGYTF.